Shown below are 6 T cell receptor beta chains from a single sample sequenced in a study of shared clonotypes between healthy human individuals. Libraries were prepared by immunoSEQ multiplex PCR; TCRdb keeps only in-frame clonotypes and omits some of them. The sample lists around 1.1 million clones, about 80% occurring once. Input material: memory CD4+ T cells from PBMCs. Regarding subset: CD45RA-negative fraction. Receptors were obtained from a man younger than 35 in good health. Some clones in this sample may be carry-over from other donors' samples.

The CDR3 loop reads CASSTLQGALEQYF. The CDR3 region has the DNA TGCGCCAGCAGCACTCTGCAGGGGGCGCTTGAGCAGTACTTC. The gene calls are TRBV5-1 and TRBJ2-7; 8 bases agree with TRBD1. Germline V gives CDR1 SGHRS, CDR2 YFSETQ. The CDR3 is 14 residues long. V was clipped by 4 bases and J by 7 bases; unmatched bases: 10.

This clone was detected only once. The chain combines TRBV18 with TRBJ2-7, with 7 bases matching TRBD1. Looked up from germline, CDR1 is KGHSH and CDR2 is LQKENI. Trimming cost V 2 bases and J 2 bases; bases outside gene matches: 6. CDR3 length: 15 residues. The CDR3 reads CASSPDRATTYEQYF. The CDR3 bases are TGTGCCAGCTCACCAGACAGGGCCACCACCTACGAGCAGTACTTC. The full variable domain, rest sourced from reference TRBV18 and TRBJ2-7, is NAGVMQNPRHLVRRRGQEARLRCSPMKGHSHVYWYRQLPEEGLKFMVYLQKENIIDESGMPKERFSAEFPKEGPSILRIQQVVRGDSAAYFCASSPDRATTYEQYFGPGTRLTVT.

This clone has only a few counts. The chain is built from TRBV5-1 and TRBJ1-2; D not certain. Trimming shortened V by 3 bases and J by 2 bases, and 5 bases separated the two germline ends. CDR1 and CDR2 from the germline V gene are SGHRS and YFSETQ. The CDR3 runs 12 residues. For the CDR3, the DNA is TGCGCCAGCAGCTACGGGAACTATGGCTACACCTTC. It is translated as CASSYGNYGYTF.

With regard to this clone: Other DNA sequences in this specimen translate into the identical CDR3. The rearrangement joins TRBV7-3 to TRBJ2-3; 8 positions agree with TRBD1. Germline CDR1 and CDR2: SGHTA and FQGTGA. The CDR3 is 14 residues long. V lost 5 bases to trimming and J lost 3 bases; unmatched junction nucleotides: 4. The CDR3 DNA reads TGTGCCAGCAGCCCCGACAGGGGTACAGATACGCAGTATTTT. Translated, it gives CASSPDRGTDTQYF.

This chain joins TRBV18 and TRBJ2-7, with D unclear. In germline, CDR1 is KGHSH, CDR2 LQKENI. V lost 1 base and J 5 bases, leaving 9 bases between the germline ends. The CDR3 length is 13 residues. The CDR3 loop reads CASSPLTSNEQYF. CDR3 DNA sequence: TGTGCCAGCTCACCACTTACGTCTAACGAGCAGTACTTC.

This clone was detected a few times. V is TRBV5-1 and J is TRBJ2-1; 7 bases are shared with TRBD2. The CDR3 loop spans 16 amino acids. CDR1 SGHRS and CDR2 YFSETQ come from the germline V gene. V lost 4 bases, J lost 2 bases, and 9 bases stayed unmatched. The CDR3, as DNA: TGCGCCAGCAGCCCCACGGAAGGGAGGGCCTACAATGAGCAGTTCTTC. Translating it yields CASSPTEGRAYNEQFF.